This TCR beta chain was profiled in a study of technical replicates of blood from several donors. Germline V gene data show CDR1 as SQVTM and CDR2 as ANQGSEA. V shed 0 bases, J shed 6 bases, and the junction held 11 bases outside the gene matches. The CDR3 loop spans 16 amino acids. Clones were sequenced by immunoSEQ multiplex PCR, and TCRdb holds only the in-frame ones, with some missing. This sample has tens of thousands of clones, with 95% to 98% found just once. The source is a human donor in good health. V is TRBV29-1 and J is TRBJ2-1, with 7 positions matching TRBD1. Sequencing was carried out using T cells isolated from PBMCs. CDR3 loop: CSVEDPGQRKGNEQFF. The CDR3 DNA sequence: TGCAGCGTTGAAGATCCGGGACAGCGCAAGGGCAATGAGCAGTTCTTC.